Below, one TCR beta chain is given with its context. It lacks a known antigen. No qualities accompany the bases; no much larger clone lies one base away. The data stem from a study of cytomegalovirus exposure and HLA in healthy donors (dated by TCRdb to the late 2010s). A note on the overall study: An earlier analysis of roughly 500 of the donors reported roughly 270 Gb of sequence data and approximately 110 million unique TCR beta sequences from around 200 million T cells. Roughly five DR-DQ haplotypes were handled as single units for association and clustering, since linkage in the cohort was strong. All discovery cohort repertoires had been generated on a single sequencing platform. Typing coverage differed by locus: A, B, C, DRB1 and DQB1 were typed in roughly 620-630 donors, DQA1 in about 550, DPA1 in 600 to 610, and DPB1 in just under 480. A later genetic analysis took genome-wide SNP genotypes for 398 of the 666 donors and used that subset as a discovery cohort. An earlier analysis of a few hundred of the donors applied high-throughput TCR beta sequencing to assess whether each TCR beta V gene segment acted as functional or pseudogenic. Of the approximately 400 genotyped donors, 81% were placed in the genetic ancestry cluster associated with self-reported Caucasian donors. Donor age, sex, ethnicity and CMV serostatus were compiled alongside the repertoire data. Both class I and class II loci were covered by HLA typing, at four-digit resolution. The study aimed to test whether signatures of past pathogen exposure could be identified by cataloging public T cell receptors. Rather than using new phenotypic data, the later analysis identified candidate immune exposures from TCR beta sequences and from how often those sequences occurred across donors. An early release that covered 500 to 800 HLA-typed donors contained about 300 gigabases of sequencing data and around 85 million unique TCR sequences. On average, around 240,000 unique TCR beta nucleotide sequences were sequenced per donor among fewer than 500 genotyped donors of the cohort, with around 19% of those sequences being non-productive. High-throughput TCR immunosequencing, statistical association of individual TCRs with disease status, and machine learning were combined to predict cytomegalovirus infection status. In addition to the first cohort of hundreds of subjects, a separate validation cohort of 120 different subjects was used. The study profiled the T cell repertoires of hundreds of subjects by immunosequencing and related them to cytomegalovirus serostatus. In a later analysis, previously published TCR beta repertoires from hundreds of donors were re-analyzed and high-resolution HLA genotyping was added so that TCR occurrence patterns could be studied. The investigation overall reported the following: It was suggested by the authors that the approach could potentially be generalized to other disease states and immunological phenotypes. In both the original and validation cohorts, the classifier was reported to diagnose cytomegalovirus status with high specificity and sensitivity. The cohort was sequenced for TCR beta chains only, and without alpha or paired-chain data the features that could be detected were limited. Sequencing depth was assumed to be roughly uniform across donors in the presence/absence analyses, though that assumption may not hold. A group of highly shared sequence variants was considered likely to be a technical artifact of the sequencing pipeline. In vitro tests confirmed that a few of the cytomegalovirus-associated TCR beta chains recognize cytomegalovirus antigens. When HLA alleles, especially DR and DQ, strongly co-occurred, TCR associations were difficult to assign to individual alleles. A later analysis found that TCR association rates varied across HLA loci, with DRB1 alleles showing the most associated TCRs and HLA-C alleles the fewest. In a later genetic analysis, fewer N-insertions in productive TCRs were reported among donors in an Asian-associated ancestry cluster than the approximately 670-donor mean. A later analysis found that HLA-associated TCR beta chains were more clonally expanded and had lower generation probabilities than equally common non-associated chains. In a later analysis, several top co-occurrence clusters were reported to appear linked to parvovirus B19, influenza, CMV and Epstein-Barr virus. CMV serostatus was the only immune exposure information available for the cohort. According to a later analysis, most CMV-associated TCR beta chains appeared to be HLA-restricted, and the HLA associations seemed to be driven largely by CMV exposure. A further reported finding was that TCR beta sequences accurately predicted the HLA-A and HLA-B alleles for most subjects in the first cohort. Because the 87-base-pair reads could not distinguish some IMGT-functional V segments, including TRBV6-2 and TRBV6-3, those segments were excluded. An earlier analysis of 587 of the donors showed that most TCR beta V segments appeared in productive rearrangements either about 90% or about 30% of the time, which broadly matched IMGT annotations. Correlated functional status among segregating V segments might be attributable to linkage disequilibrium, but an unknown experimental factor could not be ruled out. The earlier analysis of 587 of the donors excluded over 15 rarely observed V segments, including chromosome 9 orphons, because counts were too low. Across donors, most TCR sequences were observed very rarely, whereas some public TCRs were present in many individuals. V-gene and J-gene trimming of TCR beta chains was associated with a missense DCLRE1C variant in a later genetic analysis, and the association was replicated in an independent cohort. The study listed 150 to 200 TCR beta chains as associated with cytomegalovirus. Because HLA typing was unavailable for some donors at each locus, only the typed subset was used in association tests. In a later analysis, over 15,000 TCR beta sequences were associated with specific HLA alleles at a false discovery rate of 0.05.

In total, 500 to 700 healthy bone marrow donors made up the cohort. Cohort members were all nominally healthy when sampled, although unrecorded immune exposures were likely present. Of the 700 or so cohort members, 250 to 300 had positive CMV serostatus and 350 to 450 had negative CMV serostatus, and CMV serostatus was not recorded for the donor. A peripheral blood sample was provided by each donor, and peripheral blood mononuclear cells were used for TCR beta sequencing. The Qiagen DNeasy Blood Extraction Kit was used to extract genomic DNA from the blood cell samples. The library relied on the immunoSEQ multiplex PCR assay. For the multiplex PCR, a mixture combining 60 forward primers for TCR Vbeta segments and 13 reverse primers for TCR Jbeta segments was used. The CDR3 region of rearranged TCR beta genes was amplified from genomic DNA by a multiplex PCR assay. The amplified TCR beta libraries were sequenced on the Illumina HiSeq System as 87-base-pair reads. In the authors' own workflow: In a later analysis, roughly 80 million unique TCR beta chains were counted across the roughly 700 repertoires, and roughly 10 million of these chains were shared by at least two donors. A nearest-neighbor algorithm error-corrected the raw reads and collapsed the reads into unique sequences, merging closely related sequences to remove PCR and sequencing errors. V, D and J gene segments were assigned by aligning CDR3 sequences to IMGT reference sequences. For a sequence to be retained, a match of at least six nucleotides was required to both a V gene segment and a J gene segment. Rearrangements were called productive when the CDR3 lacked stop codons and stayed in frame with V and J; all others were non-productive. Following IMGT convention, CDR3 was defined as the stretch from the second conserved V-encoded cysteine to the conserved J-encoded phenylalanine. Sequences without an unambiguous match to a single V gene segment were excluded from the earlier analysis of approximately 600 of the donors. In an earlier analysis of several hundred of the donors, V segments were called functional above 56.7% productive rearrangements and were called segregating when the between-donor standard deviation exceeded 5%. A statistical classification framework was built for diagnosing cytomegalovirus status from the catalog of TCR beta chain sequences. In a later analysis, TCR nucleotide sequences were compared against IMGT/GENE-DB human TR gene sequences so that V and J genes could be assigned. A later analysis assigned CDR3 sequences and most-parsimonious VDJ recombination scenarios with the TCRdist pipeline. In a later analysis, each TCR beta chain was defined by its CDR3 amino acid sequence together with its V-gene family, and reads without a unique V-gene family were excluded. As a way to deal with suspected cross-contamination and a sequencing artifact, a later analysis dropped 640 or so nucleotide sequences that were highly shared and had low generation probability. In a later analysis, a clonal expansion index was calculated for each public chain from normalized within-repertoire ranks of inferred template counts. In a later analysis, generation probabilities were computed with a VDJ recombination model fitted to out-of-frame rearrangements, and the resulting probabilities were checked against IGoR. Hypergeometric tests were used in a later analysis to score TCR-TCR, TCR-HLA and TCR-CMV co-occurrence, with a repertoire-size bias correction applied to the TCR pairs. False discovery rates were estimated in a later analysis by permuting HLA or CMV assignments 20 times. In a later analysis, co-occurring TCRs were grouped using DBSCAN, with TCRdist sequence similarity added in when clustering inside HLA-allele-positive subsets. Repertoires with fewer than 30,000 or more than 120,000 public chains, plus five repertoires with anomalous nucleotide sharing, were excluded from co-occurrence clustering. The immuneACCESS repertoire file appears here via TCRdb, limited to in-frame rearrangements. These files lack a portion of the clones; in checked studies, under half of the deficit traces to unresolved V genes, and the cause of the others is not known. The DNA was the basis for D and trimming; V, J and clone size are from that table. The sample table contains about 170,000 clones; only one count was recorded for more than 60% of them. 2% to 2.5% of the sample is in the top ten clones.

Taken from the germline V gene, the CDR1 and CDR2 loops are SGDLS and YYNGEE. The trim is 0 bases for V and 8 bases for J, with a gap of 6 bases between the germline ends. From its cysteine to its phenylalanine, the CDR3 spans 12 amino acids. The DNA shown is the 36-base CDR3, in frame from base 1. Sequencing was performed on PBMCs. This receptor was obtained from a human donor in good health. The rearrangement joined TRBV9 to TRBJ2-1; TRBD1 could be the D gene, as 5 bases match. The bases read TGTGCCAGCAGCGTAGGCAGGGATGAGCAGTTCTTC. It is translated as CASSVGRDEQFF.